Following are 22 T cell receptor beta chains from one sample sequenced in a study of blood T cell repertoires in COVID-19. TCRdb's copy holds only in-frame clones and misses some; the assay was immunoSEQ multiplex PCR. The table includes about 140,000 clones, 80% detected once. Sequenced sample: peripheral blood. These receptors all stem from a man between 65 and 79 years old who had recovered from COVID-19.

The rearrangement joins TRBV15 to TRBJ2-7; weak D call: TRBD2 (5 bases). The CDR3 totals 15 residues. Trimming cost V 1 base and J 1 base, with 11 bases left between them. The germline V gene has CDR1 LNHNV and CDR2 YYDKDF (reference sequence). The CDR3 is CATSRGGSSSYEQYF. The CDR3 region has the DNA TGTGCCACCAGCAGAGGCGGGTCGAGTTCCTACGAGCAGTACTTC. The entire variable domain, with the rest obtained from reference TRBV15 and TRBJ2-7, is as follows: DAMVIQNPRYQVTQFGKPVTLSCSQTLNHNVMYWYQQKSSQAPKLLFHYYDKDFNNEADTPDNFQSRRPNTSFCFLDIRSPGLGDTAMYLCATSRGGSSSYEQYFGPGTRLTVT.

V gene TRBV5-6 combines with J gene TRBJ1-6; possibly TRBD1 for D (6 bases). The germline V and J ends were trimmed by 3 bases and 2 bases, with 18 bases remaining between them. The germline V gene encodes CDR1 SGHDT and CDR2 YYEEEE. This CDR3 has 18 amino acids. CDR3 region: CASSSRGLRGAYNSPLHF. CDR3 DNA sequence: TGTGCCAGCAGCTCGAGGGGCCTCAGGGGTGCCTATAATTCACCCCTCCACTTT.

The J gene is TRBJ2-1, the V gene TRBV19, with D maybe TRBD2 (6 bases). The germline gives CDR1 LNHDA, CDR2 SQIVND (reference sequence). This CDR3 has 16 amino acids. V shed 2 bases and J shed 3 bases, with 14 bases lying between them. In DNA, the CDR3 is TGTGCCAGTAGTATATTCCCTAGCGAGTTCTACAATGAGCAGTTCTTC. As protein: CASSIFPSEFYNEQFF.

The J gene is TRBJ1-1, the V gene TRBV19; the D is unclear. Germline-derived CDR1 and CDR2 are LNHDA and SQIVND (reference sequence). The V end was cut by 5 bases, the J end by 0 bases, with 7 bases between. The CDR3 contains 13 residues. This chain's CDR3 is CASSEAMNTEAFF. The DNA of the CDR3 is TGTGCCAGTAGTGAGGCCATGAACACTGAAGCTTTCTTT.

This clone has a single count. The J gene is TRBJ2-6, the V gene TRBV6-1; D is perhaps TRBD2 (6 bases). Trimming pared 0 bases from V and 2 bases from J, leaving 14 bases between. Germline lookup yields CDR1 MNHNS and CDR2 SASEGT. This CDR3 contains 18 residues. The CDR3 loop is CASSEALMGGAGANVLTF. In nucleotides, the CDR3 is TGTGCCAGCAGTGAAGCGCTAATGGGAGGAGCTGGGGCCAACGTCCTGACTTTC.

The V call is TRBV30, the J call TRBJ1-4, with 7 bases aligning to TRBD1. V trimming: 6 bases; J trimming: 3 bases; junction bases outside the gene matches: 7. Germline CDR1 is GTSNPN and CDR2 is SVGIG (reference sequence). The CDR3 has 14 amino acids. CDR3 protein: CACRPRGPNEKLFF. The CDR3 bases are TGTGCCTGCCGCCCGAGGGGGCCTAATGAAAAACTGTTTTTT.

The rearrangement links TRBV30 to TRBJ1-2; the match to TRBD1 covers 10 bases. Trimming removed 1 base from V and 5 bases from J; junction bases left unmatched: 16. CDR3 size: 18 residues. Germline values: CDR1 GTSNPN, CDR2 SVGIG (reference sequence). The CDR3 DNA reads TGTGCCTGGAGTGGACTGGCCCGTCGGGACAGGGGAAAGTATGGCTACACCTTC. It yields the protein CAWSGLARRDRGKYGYTF.

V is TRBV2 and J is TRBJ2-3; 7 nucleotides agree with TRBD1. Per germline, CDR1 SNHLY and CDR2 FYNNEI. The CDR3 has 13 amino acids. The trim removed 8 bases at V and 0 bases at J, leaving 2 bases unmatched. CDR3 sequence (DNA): TGTGCCAGCGAGGGGGCTAGCACAGATACGCAGTATTTT. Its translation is CASEGASTDTQYF. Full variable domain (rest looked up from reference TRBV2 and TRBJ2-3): EPEVTQTPSHQVTQMGQEVILRCVPISNHLYFYWYRQILGQKVEFLVSFYNNEISEKSEIFDDQFSVERPDGSNFTLKIRSTKLEDSAMYFCASEGASTDTQYFGPGTRLTVL.

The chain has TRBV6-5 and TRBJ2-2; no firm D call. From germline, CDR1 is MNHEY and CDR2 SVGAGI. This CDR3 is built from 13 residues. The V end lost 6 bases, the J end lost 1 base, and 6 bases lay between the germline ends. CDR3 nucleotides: TGTGCCAGCAGCCCCCGGAACACCGGGGAGCTGTTTTTT. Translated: CASSPRNTGELFF.

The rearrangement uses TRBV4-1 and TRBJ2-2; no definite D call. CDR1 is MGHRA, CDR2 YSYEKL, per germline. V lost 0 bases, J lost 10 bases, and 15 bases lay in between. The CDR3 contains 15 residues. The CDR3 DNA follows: TGCGCCAGCAGCCAAGATGTGGCGGTTGGGTCGGAGCTGTTTTTT. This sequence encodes CASSQDVAVGSELFF.

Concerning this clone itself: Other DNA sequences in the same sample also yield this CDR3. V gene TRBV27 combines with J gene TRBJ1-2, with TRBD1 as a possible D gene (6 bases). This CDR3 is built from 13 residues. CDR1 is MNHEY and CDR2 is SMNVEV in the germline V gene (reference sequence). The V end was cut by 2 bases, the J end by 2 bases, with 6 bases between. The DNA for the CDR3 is TGTGCCAGCAGTTTAGGACAGAACTATGGCTACACCTTC. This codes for CASSLGQNYGYTF.

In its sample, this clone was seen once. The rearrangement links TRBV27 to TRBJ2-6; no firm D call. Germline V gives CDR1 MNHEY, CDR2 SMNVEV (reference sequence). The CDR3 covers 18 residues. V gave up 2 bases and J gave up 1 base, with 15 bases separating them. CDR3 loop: CASSLEPVVGSGANVLTF. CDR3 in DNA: TGTGCCAGCAGTTTAGAGCCCGTAGTCGGGTCTGGGGCCAACGTCCTGACTTTC.

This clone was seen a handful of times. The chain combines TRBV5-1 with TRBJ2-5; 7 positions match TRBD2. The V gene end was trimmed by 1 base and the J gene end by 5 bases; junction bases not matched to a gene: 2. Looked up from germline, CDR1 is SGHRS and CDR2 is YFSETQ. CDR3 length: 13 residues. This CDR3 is CASSLRGVETQYF. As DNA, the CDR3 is TGCGCCAGCAGCTTGCGGGGGGTGGAGACCCAGTACTTC. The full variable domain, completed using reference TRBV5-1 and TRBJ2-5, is KAGVTQTPRYLIKTRGQQVTLSCSPISGHRSVSWYQQTPGQGLQFLFEYFSETQRNKGNFPGRFSGRQFSNSRSEMNVSTLELGDSALYLCASSLRGVETQYFGPGTRLLVL.

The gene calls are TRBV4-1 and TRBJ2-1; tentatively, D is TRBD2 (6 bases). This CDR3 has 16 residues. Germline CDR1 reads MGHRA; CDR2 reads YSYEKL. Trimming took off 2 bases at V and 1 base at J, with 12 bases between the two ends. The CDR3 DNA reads TGCGCCAGCAGCCAAAGCTCCGGGAGTTCCTACAATGAGCAGTTCTTC. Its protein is CASSQSSGSSYNEQFF.

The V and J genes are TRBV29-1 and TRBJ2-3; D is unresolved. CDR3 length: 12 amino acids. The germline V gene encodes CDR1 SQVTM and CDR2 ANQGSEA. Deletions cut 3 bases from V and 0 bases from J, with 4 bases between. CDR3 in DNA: TGCAGCGTTGAGGCCAGCACAGATACGCAGTATTTT. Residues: CSVEASTDTQYF.

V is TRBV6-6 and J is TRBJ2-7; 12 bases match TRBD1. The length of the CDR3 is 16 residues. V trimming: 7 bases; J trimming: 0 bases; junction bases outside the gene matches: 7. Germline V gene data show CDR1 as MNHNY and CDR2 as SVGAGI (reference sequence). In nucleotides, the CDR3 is TGTGCCAGCATTCCGGGACAGGGGGCGGTCTCCTACGAGCAGTACTTC. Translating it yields CASIPGQGAVSYEQYF.

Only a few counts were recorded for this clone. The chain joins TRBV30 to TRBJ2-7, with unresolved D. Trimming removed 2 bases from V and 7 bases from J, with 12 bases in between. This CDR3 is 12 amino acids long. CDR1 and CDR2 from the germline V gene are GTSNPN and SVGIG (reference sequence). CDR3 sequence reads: CAWSINIGEQYF. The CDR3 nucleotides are TGTGCCTGGAGTATTAATATCGGGGAGCAGTACTTC. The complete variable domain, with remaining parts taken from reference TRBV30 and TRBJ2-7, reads SQTIHQWPATLVQPVGSPLSLECTVEGTSNPNLYWYRQAAGRGLQLLFYSVGIGQISSEVPQNLSASRPQDRQFILSSKKLLLSDSGFYLCAWSINIGEQYFGPGTRLTVT.

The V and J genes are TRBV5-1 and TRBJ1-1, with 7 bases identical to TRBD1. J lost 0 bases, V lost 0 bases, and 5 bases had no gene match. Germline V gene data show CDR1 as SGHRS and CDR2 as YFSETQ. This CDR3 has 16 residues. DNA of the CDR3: TGCGCCAGCAGCTTGGTCGACAGGGCCCTGAACACTGAAGCTTTCTTT. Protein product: CASSLVDRALNTEAFF.

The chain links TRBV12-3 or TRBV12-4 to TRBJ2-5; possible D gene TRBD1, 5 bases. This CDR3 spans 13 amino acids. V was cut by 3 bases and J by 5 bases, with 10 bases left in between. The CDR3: CASSFQGWETQYF. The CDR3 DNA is TGTGCCAGCAGTTTTCAGGGCTGGGAGACCCAGTACTTC.

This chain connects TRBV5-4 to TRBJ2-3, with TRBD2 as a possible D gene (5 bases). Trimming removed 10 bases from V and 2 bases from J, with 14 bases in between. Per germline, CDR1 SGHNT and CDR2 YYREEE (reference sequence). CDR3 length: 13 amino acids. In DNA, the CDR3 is TGTGCCGTCGGGGAGCCTATCACAGATACGCAGTATTTT. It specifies CAVGEPITDTQYF.

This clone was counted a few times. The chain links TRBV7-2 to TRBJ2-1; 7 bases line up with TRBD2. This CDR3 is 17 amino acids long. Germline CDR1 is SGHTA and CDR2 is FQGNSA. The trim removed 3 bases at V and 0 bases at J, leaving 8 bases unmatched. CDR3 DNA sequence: TGTGCCAGCAGCTTCAGCGGGGTTATTAGCTCCTACAATGAGCAGTTCTTC. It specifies CASSFSGVISSYNEQFF.

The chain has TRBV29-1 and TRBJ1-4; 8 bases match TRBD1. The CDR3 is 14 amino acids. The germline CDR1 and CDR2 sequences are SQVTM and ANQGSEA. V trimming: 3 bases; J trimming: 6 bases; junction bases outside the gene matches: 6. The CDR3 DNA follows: TGCAGCGTTGAGTTATCGGACAGGGATGAAAAACTGTTTTTT. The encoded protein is CSVELSDRDEKLFF.